What follows are 10 T cell receptor beta chains derived from one specimen sequenced in a study of T cell repertoires in cytomegalovirus infection. TCRdb re-called the reads with MiXCR, one entry per CDR3 protein. The table has 230,000 or so distinct CDR3 sequences, approximately 17% seen once. Sample: CD8+ T cells from PBMCs. These receptors all stem from a human donor in good health (CMV status not recorded). Some clones in this sample may be carry-over from other donors' samples.

This clonotype was seen ten or more times. The chain combines TRBV7-9 with TRBJ1-4; D perhaps matches TRBD1 (5 bases). The CDR3 consists of 15 residues. V lost 5 bases and J 2 bases, leaving 12 bases between the germline ends. Germline CDR1 and CDR2: SEHNR and FQNEAQ (reference sequence). The CDR3 here is CASSELEGTNEKLFF. CDR3 bases: TGTGCCAGCAGCGAACTGGAGGGGACTAATGAAAAACTGTTTTTT.

On this clonotype itself: A much larger clone lies a single base off, so this may be a read error. The chain joins TRBV7-9 to TRBJ2-5; D might be TRBD2 (7 bases). CDR3 size: 15 residues. Germline V CDR1 and CDR2: SEHNR, FQNEAQ (reference sequence). The CDR3 coding sequence is TGTGTCAGCTCTGAGGGGGACTACGTATTGGAGACCCAGTACTTC. This sequence encodes CVSSEGDYVLETQYF. Based on the CDR3 plus reference TRBV7-9 and TRBJ2-5, the full variable domain is DTGVSQNPRHKITKRGQNVTFRCDPISEHNRLYWYRQTLGQGPEFLTYFQNEAQLEKSRLLSDRFSAERPKGSFSTLEIQRTEQGDSAMYLCVSSEGDYVLETQYFGPGTRLLVL.

This clonotype was counted a few times. The J gene is TRBJ1-1, the V gene TRBV29-1, with unresolved D. The V end was cut by 0 bases, the J end by 5 bases, with 10 bases between. Per germline, CDR1 SQVTM and CDR2 ANQGSEA. The CDR3 sequence is 13 residues long. CDR3 residues: CSVEEGPDTEAFF. CDR3 DNA: TGCAGCGTTGAAGAAGGCCCGGATACTGAAGCTTTCTTT.

This clonotype was counted many times. The CDR3 loop reads CASSWWTTGRNQPQHF. The CDR3 nucleotides read TGTGCCAGCAGCTGGTGGACTACGGGACGCAATCAGCCCCAGCATTTT. V gene TRBV7-9 combines with J gene TRBJ1-5; tentatively, D is TRBD1 (5 bases). CDR1 is SEHNR and CDR2 is FQNEAQ in the germline V gene (reference sequence). The V end was cut by 4 bases, the J end by 2 bases, with 15 bases between. The CDR3 length is 16 residues.

This clonotype showed up many times. CDR3 DNA sequence: TGTGCCAGCAGCTTGTGGCCAGGGGACAATGAGCAGTTCTTC. Translation gives CASSLWPGDNEQFF. This chain links TRBV7-2 with TRBJ2-1; weak D call: TRBD1 (6 bases). The CDR3 contains 14 residues. CDR1 and CDR2 from the germline V gene are SGHTA and FQGNSA. Deletions cut 3 bases from V and 5 bases from J, with 11 bases between.

This clonotype was counted ten times or more. This chain uses TRBV28 with TRBJ2-1; TRBD1 aligns across 8 bases. CDR3 size: 16 residues. Germline V CDR1 and CDR2: MDHEN, SYDVKM. The V gene end was trimmed by 5 bases and the J gene end by 2 bases; junction bases not matched to a gene: 8. DNA of the CDR3: TGTGCCAGCAGTCTTATCTCGACAGGGGCCTACAATGAGCAGTTCTTC. Translating it yields CASSLISTGAYNEQFF.

V and J are TRBV29-1 and TRBJ1-3; D ambiguous. CDR1 SQVTM and CDR2 ANQGSEA come from the germline V gene. Deletions cut 5 bases from V and 1 base from J, with 9 bases between. The CDR3 sequence is 13 residues long. The CDR3 nucleotides read TGCAGCGTTTACGAGGGATCTGGAAACACCATATATTTT. This translates into CSVYEGSGNTIYF.

The chain combines TRBV2 with TRBJ2-7; D unclear. From germline, CDR1 is SNHLY and CDR2 FYNNEI. The CDR3 runs 13 residues. V was clipped by 3 bases and J by 3 bases, with 9 bases between them. The CDR3 loop is CASSDRFNYEQYF. The CDR3, as DNA: TGTGCCAGCAGTGACAGATTTAACTACGAGCAGTACTTC. The variable domain in full, with the rest retrieved from reference TRBV2 and TRBJ2-7, is EPEVTQTPSHQVTQMGQEVILRCVPISNHLYFYWYRQILGQKVEFLVSFYNNEISEKSEIFDDQFSVERPDGSNFTLKIRSTKLEDSAMYFCASSDRFNYEQYFGPGTRLTVT.

With respect to this clonotype: A read error may explain this, as a much larger clone is one base away. The J gene is TRBJ1-1, the V gene TRBV7-8; D might be TRBD1 (5 bases). Per germline, CDR1 SGHVS and CDR2 FQNEAQ. This CDR3 comprises 17 residues. CDR3 sequence (DNA): TGTGCCAGCAGTTATCTTACGAGGTGGGGGGGGATCACTAAAGCTTTCTTT. Its protein is CASSYLTRWGGITKAFF.

As regards this clonotype: This may be a read error: a much more frequent sequence differs by one nucleotide. The chain employs TRBV7-8 and TRBJ2-7; D uncertain. Trimming shortened V by 2 bases and J by 12 bases, and 20 bases separated the two germline ends. The CDR3 extends over 14 amino acids. Germline lookup yields CDR1 SGHVS and CDR2 FQNEAQ. CDR3 amino acids: CASSLLSSRAPRYF. DNA of the CDR3: TGTGCCAGCAGCTTATTGTCCTCTCGGGCACCGCGGTACTTC.